This T cell receptor (beta chain) stems from a study of T cells after yellow fever vaccination. The sample holds many counts of this clonotype. Each CDR3 protein gets one entry after TCRdb re-called the 5' RACE reads with MiXCR. The repertoire holds about 58,000 distinct CDR3 sequences, with roughly 6.9% as singletons. V gave up 1 base and J gave up 3 bases, with 10 bases separating them. This CDR3 comprises 14 residues. Germline loops: CDR1 ENHRY, CDR2 SYGVKD. The sequence was obtained from a man between 18 and 35 years old who received the YFV17D yellow fever vaccine. Sequenced here: CD8+ T cells sorted from PBMCs, sampled on the day of the first yellow fever vaccination. The V gene is TRBV10-3, the J gene TRBJ2-7, with D uncertain. CDR3 DNA sequence: TGTGCCATCAGTGAGTTGGGCAGCCACTACGAGCAGTACTTC. Residues: CAISELGSHYEQYF.